The T cell receptor (beta chain) described here comes from a study of blood T cell repertoires in COVID-19. The protocol was immunoSEQ multiplex PCR, while the TCRdb copy is restricted to in-frame clones and leaves out a portion. The sample consists of roughly 230,000 clones, approximately 81% of them appearing once. This TCR derives from a woman of 80 years or more with acute or convalescent COVID-19. Material: peripheral blood.

The CDR3, as DNA: TGTGCCAGCAGTTACGACTCTCCCCCGAATTCACCCCTCCACTTT. It encodes CASSYDSPPNSPLHF. The chain links TRBV6-5 to TRBJ1-6, with D hard to call. This CDR3 has 15 residues. Per the germline V gene, CDR1 is MNHEY and CDR2 is SVGAGI. The V end was cut by 2 bases, the J end by 7 bases, with 12 bases between.